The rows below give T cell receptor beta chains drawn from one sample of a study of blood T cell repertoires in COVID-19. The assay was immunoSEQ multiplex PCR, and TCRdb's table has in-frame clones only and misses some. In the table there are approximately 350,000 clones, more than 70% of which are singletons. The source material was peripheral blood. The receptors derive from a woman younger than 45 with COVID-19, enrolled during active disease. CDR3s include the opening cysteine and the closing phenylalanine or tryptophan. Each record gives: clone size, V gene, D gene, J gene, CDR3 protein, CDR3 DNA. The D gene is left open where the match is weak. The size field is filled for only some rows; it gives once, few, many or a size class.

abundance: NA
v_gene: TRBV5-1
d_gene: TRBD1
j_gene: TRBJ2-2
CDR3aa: CASSADLRQGGTGELFF
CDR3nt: TGCGCCAGCAGCGCGGATTTGAGACAGGGGGGAACCGGGGAGCTGTTTTTT

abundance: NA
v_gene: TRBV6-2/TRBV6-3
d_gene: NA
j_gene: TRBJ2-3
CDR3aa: CASSYSRLVADTQYF
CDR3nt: TGTGCCAGCAGTTACTCGAGGCTAGTCGCAGATACGCAGTATTTT

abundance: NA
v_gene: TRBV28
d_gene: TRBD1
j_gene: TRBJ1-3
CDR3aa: CASSDHQGAGNTIYF
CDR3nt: TGTGCCAGCAGTGACCACCAGGGGGCTGGAAACACCATATATTTT

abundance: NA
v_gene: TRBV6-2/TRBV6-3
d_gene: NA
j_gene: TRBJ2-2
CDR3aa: CASSVAIFAGELFF
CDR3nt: TGTGCCAGCAGCGTTGCGATATTCGCCGGGGAGCTGTTTTTT

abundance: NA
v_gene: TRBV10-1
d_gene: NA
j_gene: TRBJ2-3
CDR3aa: CASRGGGANTQYF
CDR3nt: TGCGCCAGCCGTGGAGGGGGCGCGAATACGCAGTATTTT

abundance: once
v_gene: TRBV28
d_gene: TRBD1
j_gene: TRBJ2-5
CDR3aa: CASSSLGQGAAETQYF
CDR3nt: TGTGCCAGCAGTTCCCTGGGACAGGGGGCAGCGGAGACCCAGTACTTC

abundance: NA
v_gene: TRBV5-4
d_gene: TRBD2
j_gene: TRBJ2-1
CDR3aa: CASSSPSGSYNEQFF
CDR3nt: TGTGCCAGCAGCTCACCTAGCGGCTCCTACAATGAGCAGTTCTTC

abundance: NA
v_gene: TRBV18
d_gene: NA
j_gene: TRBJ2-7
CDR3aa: CASSGSPGYEQYF
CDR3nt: TGTGCCAGCTCCGGGAGCCCCGGCTACGAGCAGTACTTC

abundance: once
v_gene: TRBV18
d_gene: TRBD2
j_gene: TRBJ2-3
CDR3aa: CASSPPASGSHTDTQYF
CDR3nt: TGTGCCAGCTCACCACCGGCTAGCGGGAGCCACACAGATACGCAGTATTTT

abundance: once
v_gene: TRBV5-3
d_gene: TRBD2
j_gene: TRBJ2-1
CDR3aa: CARSGLSGREGEQFF
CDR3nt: TGTGCCAGAAGCGGCCTAAGCGGGAGGGAAGGTGAGCAGTTCTTC

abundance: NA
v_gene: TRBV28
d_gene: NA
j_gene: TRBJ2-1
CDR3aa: CASNSPISRLGSDEQFF
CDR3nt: TGTGCCAGCAACTCCCCGATCAGTCGACTAGGGAGCGATGAGCAGTTCTTC

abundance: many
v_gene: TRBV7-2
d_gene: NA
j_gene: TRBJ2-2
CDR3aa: CASSQGGGAGELFF
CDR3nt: TGTGCCAGCAGCCAGGGTGGAGGGGCCGGGGAGCTGTTTTTT

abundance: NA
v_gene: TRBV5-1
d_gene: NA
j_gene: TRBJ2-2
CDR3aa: CASSLVVGEPVLTGELFF
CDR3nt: TGCGCCAGCAGCTTGGTAGTCGGGGAGCCGGTGTTGACCGGGGAGCTGTTTTTT

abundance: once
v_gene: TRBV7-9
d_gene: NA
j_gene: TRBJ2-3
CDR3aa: CASSFHGYGQYF
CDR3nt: TGTGCCAGCAGCTTCCACGGTTATGGGCAGTATTTT

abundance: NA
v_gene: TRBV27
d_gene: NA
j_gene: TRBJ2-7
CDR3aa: CASSLQANYEQYF
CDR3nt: TGTGCCAGCAGTTTACAGGCCAACTACGAGCAGTACTTC

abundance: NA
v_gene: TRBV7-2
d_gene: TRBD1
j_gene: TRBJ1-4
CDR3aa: CASSLKGAGQEKLFF
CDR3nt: TGTGCCAGCAGTTTAAAGGGGGCAGGTCAGGAAAAACTGTTTTTT

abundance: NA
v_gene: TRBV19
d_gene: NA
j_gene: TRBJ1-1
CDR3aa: CASSIGQTRTEAFF
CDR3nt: TGTGCCAGTAGTATAGGGCAGACGCGGACTGAAGCTTTCTTT

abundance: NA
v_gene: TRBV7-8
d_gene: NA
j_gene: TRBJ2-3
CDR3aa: CASSPTGRGTDTQYF
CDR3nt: TGTGCCAGCAGCCCGACGGGGCGGGGAACAGATACGCAGTATTTT

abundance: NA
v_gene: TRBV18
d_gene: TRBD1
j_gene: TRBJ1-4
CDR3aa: CASSPEDRLNEKLFF
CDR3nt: TGTGCCAGCTCACCCGAGGACAGGCTAAATGAAAAACTGTTTTTT

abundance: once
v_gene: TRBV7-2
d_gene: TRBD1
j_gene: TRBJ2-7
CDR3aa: CASSLVGDSFYEQYF
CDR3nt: TGTGCCAGCAGCTTAGTTGGGGACAGTTTCTACGAGCAGTACTTC

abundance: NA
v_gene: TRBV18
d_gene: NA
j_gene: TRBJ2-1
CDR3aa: CASSPPVQTISYNEQFF
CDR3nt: TGTGCCAGCTCACCACCGGTACAGACGATCTCCTACAATGAGCAGTTCTTC

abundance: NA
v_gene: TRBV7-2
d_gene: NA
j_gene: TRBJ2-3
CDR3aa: CASSFGGPDTQYF
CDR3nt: TGTGCCAGCAGCTTCGGCGGGCCAGATACGCAGTATTTT